This TCR beta chain emerged from a study of HIV-infected patients and healthy controls (TCRdb year 2014). In terms of the full investigation: Although they stayed below normal ranges, CD4 counts in most of the 16 patients rose modestly but significantly after three months of therapy. The CD4:CD8 ratio rose slightly, whereas CD8 counts showed no consistent shift during early therapy. Viral load became undetectable in 11 of 16 patients by the second bleed and in all patients after a further year of therapy. Patients lacked overall T-cell lymphocytopenia, and total CDR3 counts per chain did not differ significantly from controls. The study asked whether deep sequencing of the TCR repertoire from small blood samples of HIV patients could detect immune perturbation and reconstitution.

This clonotype was counted at least ten times. Its antigen is still unknown. Germline and junction disagree at one end, which may indicate a read error. Study-wide findings and limitations: HLA typing of donors was not performed in the study. HIV-infected repertoires showed significantly elevated mean Gini indices relative to controls, which possibly reflects oligoclonality. The apparent post-therapy recovery of the Gini index in HIV-infected patients was not reproduced in size-matched repertoire data. Alpha-beta chain pairing was not determined in the samples. Roughly threefold more distinct CDR3s and higher Shannon diversity were observed in healthy control repertoires than in untreated HIV+ repertoires. Eight alpha and eight beta V genes showed significantly different mean usage between HIV-infected patients and controls. By Jaccard index and by the count of highly shared sequences, healthy controls shared more CDR3s between individuals than HIV+ patients did. A major limit on how widely the findings apply, in the view of the authors, was that only sixteen HIV-infected individuals were processed. Differing numbers of distinct sequences in patients and controls hindered comparison, and size-matching assigned excessive weight to rare events in the HIV-infected data. During therapy, HIV-associated CDR3s significantly decreased in frequency, while CMV-associated CDR3s did not change significantly, though most became more frequent. Alpha-chain CDR3s from MAIT cells appeared at high frequency in healthy controls but were severely depleted in HIV+ repertoires. Only 2 to 4 months of therapy was reflected in the treated samples, a period arguably too short to observe immune reconstitution given low adult thymic output. Using whole blood restricted sequencing depth and prevented separating the dynamics of distinct T-cell subpopulations. The study cohorts differed slightly in age and sex profile, but those differences did not account for the observed differences in diversity.

The CDR3 spans 13 residues, from the cysteine through the phenylalanine. Only the CDR3 region is kept as DNA, spanning 39 bases read in frame from base 1. In the germline V gene (reference sequence), CDR1 corresponds to WNHNN and CDR2 to SYGVQD. The study collected follow-up blood from HIV-infected patients roughly three months, about 14 weeks, after antiretroviral therapy began. Whole blood was used without cell fractionation, so all unsorted peripheral T cells were reflected in the repertoire. For RNA extraction, around 2.5 ml of peripheral blood was collected into Tempus tubes. Patients with febrile or AIDS-related illness, tumors, hepatitis B or C coinfection, immunomodulatory therapy, recent vaccination or treatment interruptions were excluded from enrollment. The TURBO-DNase kit was used to remove leftover genomic DNA, and GLOBINclear was used to deplete globin mRNA. SuperScript III was used to reverse transcribe 500 ng RNA with primers targeting the alpha and beta constant regions. Separate libraries for the alpha and beta chains were generated through chain-specific third strand synthesis that incorporated multiplexing indices. The protocol used a single primer pair to amplify all rearrangements within a chain, which avoided primer bias, and attached molecular barcodes to each cDNA molecule. T4 RNA Ligase 1 joined purified cDNA to a 5' RACE adapter that carried a random hexamer and the SP2 sequencing primer site. The authors primed second strand synthesis from the SP2 site with Phusion polymerase and used slow temperature ramps to favor optimal annealing. Each molecule's 12-nucleotide barcode consisted of two random hexamer sequences, both added before amplification and joined together. A brief initial PCR introduced P5 and P7 adapter elements together with a second index, and a roughly 23-cycle amplification PCR using P5s and P7 primers was subsequently performed. The libraries went through approximately 26 PCR cycles in total, were quantified on a Qubit, were sized on a Bioanalyzer, and were diluted to around 4.1 nM. Normalized libraries were sequenced on an Illumina MiSeq with 2 x 250 paired-end kits. MinElute columns were the means by which the reverse transcription reactions were cleaned up, and the reactions were eluted into 10 ul Tris-Cl. The adapter ligations were run for 20 to 25 hours at 16 degrees C, and AMPure XP beads at a 1:1 ratio were afterwards used to clean them. Under the source paper's analysis protocol: A modified Decombinator that output V, J, insert and barcode information was used to process the demultiplexed FASTQ files. Sequences sharing a barcode but differing from the dominant sequence were discarded as errors, and barcodes clustered at Levenshtein distance 3 were counted to estimate original cDNA molecules. Downstream analyses used R packages ineq, vegan, igraph and RCytoscape, with IMGT nomenclature and CDR3 definitions. The authors computed V gene usage over distinct sequences and counted each TCR a single time to avoid skew from clonal expansion. Similarity networks connected unique CDR3 amino acid sequences within a donor whenever two sequences differed by a single Levenshtein edit. Published HIV-specific CDR3s (under 95 alpha, several hundred beta) and CMV-specific CDR3s (roughly 14 alpha, a few hundred beta) were compiled and searched for in the repertoires. Random subsampling to size-matched repertoires demonstrated that the decreased diversity in patients did not result from their lower sequence numbers. The public reads were reprocessed in TCRdb via fastp at Q25 and MiXCR, keeping in-frame beta chains. When rows share a CDR3 protein, they turn into one entry using the most common DNA and genes. TCRdb, not the authors, supplied the V and J calls. The sample data list about 15,000 distinct CDR3 sequences, and 12% of these were observed just once. 35% to 45% of the sample belongs to the ten largest clones.

The sequences come from blood, collected during antiretroviral therapy. The sequence derives from an adult with HIV infection. The donor label of this sample is uncertain. The chain couples TRBV10-1 to TRBJ2-5, with 11 middle bases fitting TRBD1. CDR3 reads: CASSASGQGAIWF. The DNA sequence is TGCGCCAGCAGTGCCTCAGGACAGGGGGCAATTTGGTTC.